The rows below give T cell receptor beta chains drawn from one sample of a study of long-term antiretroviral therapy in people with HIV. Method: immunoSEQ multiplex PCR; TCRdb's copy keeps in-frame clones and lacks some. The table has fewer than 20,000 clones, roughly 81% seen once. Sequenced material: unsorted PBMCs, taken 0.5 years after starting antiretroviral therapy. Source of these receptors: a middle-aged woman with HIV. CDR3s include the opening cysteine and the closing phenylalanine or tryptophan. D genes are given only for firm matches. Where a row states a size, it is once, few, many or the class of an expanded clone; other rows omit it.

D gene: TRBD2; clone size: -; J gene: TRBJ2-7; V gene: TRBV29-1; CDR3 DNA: TGCAGCGTGGTGGTAGCGGGTTCCACCCCCTACGAGCAGTACTTC; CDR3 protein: CSVVVAGSTPYEQYF
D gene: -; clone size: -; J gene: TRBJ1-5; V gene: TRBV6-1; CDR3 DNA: TGTGCCATAGAGGATCCGGGCAATCAGCCCCAGCATTTT; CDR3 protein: CAIEDPGNQPQHF
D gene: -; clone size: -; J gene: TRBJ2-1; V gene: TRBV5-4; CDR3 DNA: TGTGCCAGCAGCTTGGCCAATCAGGGTACCTACAATGAGCAGTTCTTC; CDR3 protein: CASSLANQGTYNEQFF
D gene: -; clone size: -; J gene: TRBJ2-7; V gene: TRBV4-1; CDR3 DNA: TGCGCCAGCAGCCAAGGGTCTACCTACGAGCAGTACTTC; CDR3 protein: CASSQGSTYEQYF
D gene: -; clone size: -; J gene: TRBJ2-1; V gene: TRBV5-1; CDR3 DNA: TGCGCCAGCAGCTTGGTGGGTGCGTCGAACAATGAGCAGTTCTTC; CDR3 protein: CASSLVGASNNEQFF
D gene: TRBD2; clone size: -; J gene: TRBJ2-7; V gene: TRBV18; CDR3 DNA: TGTGCCAGCTCACCACCAGCGGGAGCATCCGAGCAGTACTTC; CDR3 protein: CASSPPAGASEQYF
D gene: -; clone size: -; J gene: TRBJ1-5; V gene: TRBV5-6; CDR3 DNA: TGTGCCAGCAGCTTGTTCGGGACGGACGGCTATAGCAATCAGCCCCAGCATTTT; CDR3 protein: CASSLFGTDGYSNQPQHF
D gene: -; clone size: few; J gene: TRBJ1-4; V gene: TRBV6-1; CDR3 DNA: TGTGCCAGCAGCCACGGCGGTAATGAAAAACTGTTTTTT; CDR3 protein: CASSHGGNEKLFF
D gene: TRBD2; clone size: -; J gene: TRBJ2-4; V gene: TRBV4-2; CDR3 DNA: TGTGCCAGCAGCCAGGGGACTAGCGGGAACTTAAACATTCAGTACTTC; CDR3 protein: CASSQGTSGNLNIQYF
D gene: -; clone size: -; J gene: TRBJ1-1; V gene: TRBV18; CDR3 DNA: TGTGCCAGCTCAACAGAGATGAACACTGAAGCTTTCTTT; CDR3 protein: CASSTEMNTEAFF
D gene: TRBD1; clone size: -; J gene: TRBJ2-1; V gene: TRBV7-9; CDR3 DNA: TGTGCCAGCAGCTTTAGGGACAGGGTTGGGGAGCAGTTCTTC; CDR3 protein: CASSFRDRVGEQFF
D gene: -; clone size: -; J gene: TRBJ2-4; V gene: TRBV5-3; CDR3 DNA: TGTGCCAGGCCCGGGCCGAATAAAACCAAAAACATTCAGTACTTC; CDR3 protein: CARPGPNKTKNIQYF
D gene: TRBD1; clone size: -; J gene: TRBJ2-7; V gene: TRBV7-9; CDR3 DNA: TGTGCCAGCAGCTTTGGGACAGGGAGCTCCTACGAGCAGTACTTC; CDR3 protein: CASSFGTGSSYEQYF